A selection of T cell receptor beta chains follows, all from one sample in a study of blood T cell repertoires in COVID-19. This table comes from immunoSEQ multiplex PCR, and its TCRdb copy is limited to in-frame clones, with some not included. The table lists tens of thousands of clones, approximately 90% of them singletons. Sample: peripheral blood. All receptors come from a man aged 50 to 60 with active COVID-19. The CDR3 runs from the conserved cysteine through the conserved F or W. The D gene is left open where the match is weak. Rows may omit the clone size; those that give it use once, few, many or a size class.

D gene: TRBD1
CDR3 length: 13
clone size: -
V gene: TRBV2
J gene: TRBJ1-1
CDR3 protein: CASSERADRGAFF
CDR3 DNA: TGTGCCAGCAGTGAAAGGGCGGACAGGGGAGCTTTCTTT

D gene: -
CDR3 length: 16
clone size: few
V gene: TRBV7-8
J gene: TRBJ2-7
CDR3 protein: CASSLGGTAPAYEQYF
CDR3 DNA: TGTGCCAGCAGCTTAGGCGGGACGGCCCCGGCCTACGAGCAGTACTTC

D gene: -
CDR3 length: 14
clone size: -
V gene: TRBV3-1/TRBV3-2
J gene: TRBJ2-1
CDR3 protein: CASSHRDSYNEQFF
CDR3 DNA: TGTGCCAGCAGCCACCGCGACTCCTACAATGAGCAGTTCTTC

D gene: -
CDR3 length: 15
clone size: -
V gene: TRBV5-1
J gene: TRBJ1-6
CDR3 protein: CASGKDSSYNSPLHF
CDR3 DNA: TGCGCCAGCGGTAAGGACAGCTCCTATAATTCACCCCTCCACTTT

D gene: -
CDR3 length: 14
clone size: -
V gene: TRBV5-1
J gene: TRBJ2-7
CDR3 protein: CASSQILRSYEQYF
CDR3 DNA: TGCGCCAGCAGCCAGATTCTCCGGAGCTACGAGCAGTACTTC

D gene: TRBD1
CDR3 length: 18
clone size: -
V gene: TRBV19
J gene: TRBJ1-1
CDR3 protein: CASSPGQIRIDMNTEAFF
CDR3 DNA: TGTGCCAGTAGCCCGGGACAGATAAGAATTGATATGAACACTGAAGCTTTCTTT

D gene: -
CDR3 length: 13
clone size: -
V gene: TRBV5-1
J gene: TRBJ1-1
CDR3 protein: CASSPTVQGKAFF
CDR3 DNA: TGCGCCAGCAGCCCGACGGTTCAGGGAAAAGCTTTCTTT

D gene: TRBD1
CDR3 length: 15
clone size: -
V gene: TRBV7-9
J gene: TRBJ2-7
CDR3 protein: CASSSPRDRGYEQYF
CDR3 DNA: TGTGCCAGCAGTTCCCCACGGGACAGGGGGTACGAGCAGTACTTC

D gene: TRBD2
CDR3 length: 16
clone size: -
V gene: TRBV7-2
J gene: TRBJ2-7
CDR3 protein: CASAPSLAGGIYEQYF
CDR3 DNA: TGTGCCAGCGCGCCAAGCTTAGCGGGGGGCATCTACGAGCAGTACTTC

D gene: -
CDR3 length: 14
clone size: -
V gene: TRBV9
J gene: TRBJ1-2
CDR3 protein: CASSAGRGVYGYTF
CDR3 DNA: TGTGCCAGCAGCGCCGGGAGGGGAGTCTATGGCTACACCTTC

D gene: TRBD1
CDR3 length: 14
clone size: -
V gene: TRBV5-4
J gene: TRBJ2-4
CDR3 protein: CASSLGGPVNIQYF
CDR3 DNA: TGTGCCAGCAGCTTAGGGGGCCCCGTAAACATTCAGTACTTC

D gene: TRBD1
CDR3 length: 20
clone size: few
V gene: TRBV4-3
J gene: TRBJ1-1
CDR3 protein: CASSQIYWISDRGTGTEAFF
CDR3 DNA: TGCGCCAGCAGCCAAATCTATTGGATAAGCGACAGGGGTACAGGTACTGAAGCTTTCTTT

D gene: TRBD2
CDR3 length: 17
clone size: -
V gene: TRBV5-6
J gene: TRBJ2-7
CDR3 protein: CASSSTLTSGGLYEQYF
CDR3 DNA: TGTGCCAGCAGCTCTACTCTGACTAGCGGGGGCCTCTACGAGCAGTACTTC

D gene: -
CDR3 length: 14
clone size: -
V gene: TRBV4-3
J gene: TRBJ2-7
CDR3 protein: CASSPGRHFYEQYF
CDR3 DNA: TGCGCCAGCAGCCCAGGGAGGCACTTCTACGAGCAGTACTTC

D gene: -
CDR3 length: 15
clone size: -
V gene: TRBV5-1
J gene: TRBJ2-3
CDR3 protein: CASSLGQVAGDTQYF
CDR3 DNA: TGCGCCAGCAGCTTAGGCCAGGTTGCGGGGGATACGCAGTATTTT

D gene: -
CDR3 length: 17
clone size: -
V gene: TRBV19
J gene: TRBJ1-3
CDR3 protein: CASSIAGGLASGNTIYF
CDR3 DNA: TGTGCCAGTAGTATAGCGGGGGGATTGGCGTCTGGAAACACCATATATTTT

D gene: TRBD1
CDR3 length: 15
clone size: -
V gene: TRBV4-1
J gene: TRBJ2-1
CDR3 protein: CASSRLGQGEGEQFF
CDR3 DNA: TGCGCCAGCAGCCGCCTCGGACAGGGTGAGGGTGAGCAGTTCTTC

D gene: -
CDR3 length: 14
clone size: -
V gene: TRBV7-2
J gene: TRBJ1-2
CDR3 protein: CASSLETGIYGYTF
CDR3 DNA: TGTGCCAGCAGCTTAGAGACAGGAATCTATGGCTACACCTTC

D gene: -
CDR3 length: 15
clone size: -
V gene: TRBV7-3
J gene: TRBJ2-3
CDR3 protein: CASSSRGFSTDTQYF
CDR3 DNA: TGTGCCAGCAGCTCAAGAGGATTTTCCACAGATACGCAGTATTTT

D gene: TRBD1
CDR3 length: 13
clone size: -
V gene: TRBV10-3
J gene: TRBJ1-4
CDR3 protein: CASQGAGDEKLFF
CDR3 DNA: TGTGCCAGTCAGGGGGCCGGGGATGAAAAACTGTTTTTT

D gene: TRBD1
CDR3 length: 15
clone size: few
V gene: TRBV10-3
J gene: TRBJ1-2
CDR3 protein: CAISEKTGGVHGYTF
CDR3 DNA: TGTGCCATCAGTGAAAAAACAGGGGGCGTCCATGGCTACACCTTC

D gene: TRBD1
CDR3 length: 14
clone size: -
V gene: TRBV3-1/TRBV3-2
J gene: TRBJ2-5
CDR3 protein: CASSPGTVQETQYF
CDR3 DNA: TGTGCCAGCAGTCCCGGGACAGTACAAGAGACCCAGTACTTC

D gene: -
CDR3 length: 16
clone size: -
V gene: TRBV5-4
J gene: TRBJ1-1
CDR3 protein: CASSLASQGRNTEAFF
CDR3 DNA: TGTGCCAGCAGCTTGGCCTCACAGGGTCGGAACACTGAAGCTTTCTTT

D gene: -
CDR3 length: 13
clone size: few
V gene: TRBV10-3
J gene: TRBJ2-1
CDR3 protein: CAISENGAREQFF
CDR3 DNA: TGTGCCATCAGTGAAAACGGAGCGAGAGAGCAGTTCTTC

D gene: TRBD1
CDR3 length: 15
clone size: -
V gene: TRBV5-5
J gene: TRBJ1-1
CDR3 protein: CASSLETGGYTEAFF
CDR3 DNA: TGTGCCAGCAGCTTGGAAACAGGGGGCTACACTGAAGCTTTCTTT

D gene: -
CDR3 length: 13
clone size: -
V gene: TRBV27
J gene: TRBJ1-4
CDR3 protein: CASGLGRWEKLFF
CDR3 DNA: TGTGCCAGCGGGTTGGGGAGGTGGGAAAAACTGTTTTTT

D gene: TRBD2
CDR3 length: 19
clone size: -
V gene: TRBV3-1/TRBV3-2
J gene: TRBJ2-3
CDR3 protein: CASSQASGLAGRRTDTQYF
CDR3 DNA: TGTGCCAGCAGCCAAGCTTCTGGACTAGCGGGGCGCCGCACAGATACGCAGTATTTT

D gene: -
CDR3 length: 15
clone size: -
V gene: TRBV15
J gene: TRBJ1-2
CDR3 protein: CATSREKGANYGYTF
CDR3 DNA: TGTGCCACCAGCAGAGAAAAGGGAGCTAACTATGGCTACACCTTC

D gene: -
CDR3 length: 12
clone size: -
V gene: TRBV19
J gene: TRBJ1-5
CDR3 protein: CASKGADQPQHF
CDR3 DNA: TGTGCCAGTAAAGGAGCCGATCAGCCCCAGCATTTT

D gene: -
CDR3 length: 16
clone size: -
V gene: TRBV7-9
J gene: TRBJ1-5
CDR3 protein: CASSLASRGSNQPQHF
CDR3 DNA: TGTGCCAGCAGCTTAGCGTCGCGGGGAAGCAATCAGCCCCAGCATTTT

D gene: -
CDR3 length: 14
clone size: -
V gene: TRBV7-9
J gene: TRBJ1-5
CDR3 protein: CASSRLGADQPQHF
CDR3 DNA: TGTGCCAGCAGCAGATTGGGGGCCGATCAGCCCCAGCATTTT

D gene: -
CDR3 length: 13
clone size: -
V gene: TRBV7-2
J gene: TRBJ1-6
CDR3 protein: CASSSQGQSPLHF
CDR3 DNA: TGTGCCAGCAGCTCCCAGGGGCAGTCACCCCTCCACTTT

D gene: TRBD1
CDR3 length: 13
clone size: -
V gene: TRBV19
J gene: TRBJ2-7
CDR3 protein: CASSSDRSYEQYF
CDR3 DNA: TGTGCCAGTAGCTCGGACAGGAGCTACGAGCAGTACTTC

D gene: TRBD1
CDR3 length: 13
clone size: -
V gene: TRBV12-3/TRBV12-4
J gene: TRBJ2-4
CDR3 protein: CASGQGAKNIQYF
CDR3 DNA: TGTGCCTCGGGACAGGGGGCCAAAAACATTCAGTACTTC

D gene: TRBD1
CDR3 length: 15
clone size: -
V gene: TRBV5-6
J gene: TRBJ1-5
CDR3 protein: CASSFTGGYNQPQHF
CDR3 DNA: TGTGCCAGCAGCTTTACAGGGGGGTACAATCAGCCCCAGCATTTT

D gene: TRBD2
CDR3 length: 14
clone size: once
V gene: TRBV3-1/TRBV3-2
J gene: TRBJ2-5
CDR3 protein: CASSPSGGEETQYF
CDR3 DNA: TGTGCCAGCAGCCCGAGCGGGGGGGAAGAGACCCAGTACTTC

D gene: -
CDR3 length: 12
clone size: once
V gene: TRBV10-1
J gene: TRBJ2-1
CDR3 protein: CASSSPGDEQFF
CDR3 DNA: TGCGCCAGCAGTTCCCCGGGAGATGAGCAGTTCTTC

D gene: -
CDR3 length: 11
clone size: -
V gene: TRBV7-3
J gene: TRBJ2-3
CDR3 protein: CASGATDTQYF
CDR3 DNA: TGTGCCAGCGGGGCAACAGATACGCAGTATTTT

D gene: -
CDR3 length: 14
clone size: -
V gene: TRBV2
J gene: TRBJ1-2
CDR3 protein: CASTALRSGYGYTF
CDR3 DNA: TGTGCCAGCACGGCTTTAAGGTCGGGCTATGGCTACACCTTC

D gene: -
CDR3 length: 13
clone size: -
V gene: TRBV27
J gene: TRBJ1-5
CDR3 protein: CASGRGSNQPQHF
CDR3 DNA: TGTGCCAGCGGGAGGGGTAGCAATCAGCCCCAGCATTTT

D gene: -
CDR3 length: 16
clone size: -
V gene: TRBV3-1/TRBV3-2
J gene: TRBJ2-2
CDR3 protein: CASSPLRGGGPGELFF
CDR3 DNA: TGTGCCAGCAGCCCACTCCGTGGGGGGGGCCCCGGGGAGCTGTTTTTT

D gene: -
CDR3 length: 13
clone size: -
V gene: TRBV7-2
J gene: TRBJ1-5
CDR3 protein: CASSLVVSQPQHF
CDR3 DNA: TGTGCCAGCAGCTTAGTTGTGAGTCAGCCCCAGCATTTT

D gene: TRBD2
CDR3 length: 17
clone size: -
V gene: TRBV18
J gene: TRBJ2-7
CDR3 protein: CASSPPAGGLPSYEQYF
CDR3 DNA: TGTGCCAGCTCACCACCAGCGGGGGGCCTCCCATCCTACGAGCAGTACTTC

D gene: -
CDR3 length: 18
clone size: -
V gene: TRBV7-2
J gene: TRBJ2-2
CDR3 protein: CASSLENLRELAAGELFF
CDR3 DNA: TGTGCCAGCAGCTTAGAGAATTTACGGGAGCTGGCCGCCGGGGAGCTGTTTTTT

D gene: -
CDR3 length: 13
clone size: -
V gene: TRBV7-2
J gene: TRBJ2-3
CDR3 protein: CASSFQGVDTQYF
CDR3 DNA: TGTGCCAGCAGCTTCCAGGGTGTAGATACGCAGTATTTT

D gene: TRBD2
CDR3 length: 15
clone size: -
V gene: TRBV7-2
J gene: TRBJ2-5
CDR3 protein: CASSWTSGGTETQYF
CDR3 DNA: TGTGCCAGCAGCTGGACTAGCGGGGGTACTGAGACCCAGTACTTC

D gene: -
CDR3 length: 13
clone size: -
V gene: TRBV30
J gene: TRBJ1-5
CDR3 protein: CAWSGGPNQPQHF
CDR3 DNA: TGTGCCTGGAGTGGGGGCCCGAATCAGCCCCAGCATTTT

D gene: -
CDR3 length: 12
clone size: -
V gene: TRBV2
J gene: TRBJ2-7
CDR3 protein: CASSDVFYEQYF
CDR3 DNA: TGTGCCAGCAGTGACGTTTTCTACGAGCAGTACTTC

D gene: TRBD2
CDR3 length: 14
clone size: -
V gene: TRBV2
J gene: TRBJ2-3
CDR3 protein: CASNLAGDQDTQYF
CDR3 DNA: TGTGCCAGCAATCTAGCGGGGGACCAGGATACGCAGTATTTT

D gene: -
CDR3 length: 16
clone size: -
V gene: TRBV6-6
J gene: TRBJ1-5
CDR3 protein: CASSYLVGGYDQPQHF
CDR3 DNA: TGTGCCAGCAGTTACTTAGTCGGGGGATATGATCAGCCCCAGCATTTT

D gene: TRBD1
CDR3 length: 14
clone size: -
V gene: TRBV5-4
J gene: TRBJ2-5
CDR3 protein: CASSFRTGEETQYF
CDR3 DNA: TGTGCCAGCAGCTTCCGGACAGGGGAAGAGACCCAGTACTTC

D gene: -
CDR3 length: 16
clone size: -
V gene: TRBV23-1
J gene: TRBJ2-7
CDR3 protein: CASSQSPRPPREEQYF
CDR3 DNA: TGCGCCAGCAGTCAATCCCCGCGCCCTCCCCGGGAAGAGCAGTACTTC

D gene: -
CDR3 length: 13
clone size: -
V gene: TRBV12-3/TRBV12-4
J gene: TRBJ1-1
CDR3 protein: CASSFDSNTEAFF
CDR3 DNA: TGTGCCAGCAGTTTTGACTCTAACACTGAAGCTTTCTTT

D gene: -
CDR3 length: 15
clone size: -
V gene: TRBV7-6
J gene: TRBJ1-1
CDR3 protein: CASSPGTGLNTEAFF
CDR3 DNA: TGTGCCAGCAGCCCCGGCACAGGGCTAAACACTGAAGCTTTCTTT